This T cell receptor (beta chain) is drawn from a study of shared clonotypes between healthy human individuals. Findings of the study overall: Rarefaction analysis demonstrated incomplete sorted-subset sequencing notwithstanding large depth. Generation of non-shared clonotypes was less probable than generation of clonotypes shared by all four donors.

CDR1 is LNHDA and CDR2 is SQIVND in the germline V gene (reference sequence). V lost 2 bases, J lost 5 bases, and 15 bases lay in between. The CDR3 is 15 amino acids. HIV-negative, healthy adults without recent acute infections or vaccinations were the donors. Division of CD4+ cells produced a CD45RA+ naive subset and a CD45RA-negative memory subset. To note about this clone: The antigen remains unidentified.

The protocol was immunoSEQ multiplex PCR, while the TCRdb copy is restricted to in-frame clones and leaves out a portion. The table records about 2 million clones, about 95% of them present only once. The rearrangement joins TRBV19 to TRBJ2-5; possibly TRBD2 for D (5 bases). The receptor's source is a young man in good health. The material sequenced was naive CD4+ T cells sorted from blood. Subset indicated: CD45RA+ positively selected. The CDR3 nucleotides are TGTGCCAGTAGTATATACGAGGCGGGCCGGGAGACCCAGTACTTC. This codes for CASSIYEAGRETQYF.